This TCR beta chain emerged from a study of blood T cells in healthy people across ages. The CDR3 covers 17 residues. Between the trimmed V and J ends, which lost 3 bases and 2 bases, there was a span of 22 bases. CDR1 and CDR2 (germline): SQVTM, ANQGSEA. Through a sample-barcoded 5' primer and a J-beta primer mix, a second PCR was run for roughly 7 to 12 cycles. MiXCR, applied by TCRdb to the 5' RACE reads, yields one record per CDR3 protein. The table shows over 1,500,000 distinct CDR3 sequences, with about 39% occurring only once. Study observations and caveats: As naive T cell percentage varied, TCR beta diversity correlated strongly with it. A roughly linear age-dependent decrease characterized TCR beta diversity per million T cells. Diversity figures derived from one million T cells were judged to underestimate the true value.

Per sample, no less than 6 micrograms of total RNA were extracted. This clonotype was recorded a few times. Its antigen is as yet unknown. Sample: blood. This clonotype originated in a human donor in good health. V is TRBV29-1 and J is TRBJ2-5; tentative D call: TRBD2 (6 bases). Written as DNA, the CDR3 is TGCAGCGTTGACGTGGGTAGGCGCGGGGAGCCTCAAGAGACCCAGTACTTC. Translating it yields CSVDVGRRGEPQETQYF.